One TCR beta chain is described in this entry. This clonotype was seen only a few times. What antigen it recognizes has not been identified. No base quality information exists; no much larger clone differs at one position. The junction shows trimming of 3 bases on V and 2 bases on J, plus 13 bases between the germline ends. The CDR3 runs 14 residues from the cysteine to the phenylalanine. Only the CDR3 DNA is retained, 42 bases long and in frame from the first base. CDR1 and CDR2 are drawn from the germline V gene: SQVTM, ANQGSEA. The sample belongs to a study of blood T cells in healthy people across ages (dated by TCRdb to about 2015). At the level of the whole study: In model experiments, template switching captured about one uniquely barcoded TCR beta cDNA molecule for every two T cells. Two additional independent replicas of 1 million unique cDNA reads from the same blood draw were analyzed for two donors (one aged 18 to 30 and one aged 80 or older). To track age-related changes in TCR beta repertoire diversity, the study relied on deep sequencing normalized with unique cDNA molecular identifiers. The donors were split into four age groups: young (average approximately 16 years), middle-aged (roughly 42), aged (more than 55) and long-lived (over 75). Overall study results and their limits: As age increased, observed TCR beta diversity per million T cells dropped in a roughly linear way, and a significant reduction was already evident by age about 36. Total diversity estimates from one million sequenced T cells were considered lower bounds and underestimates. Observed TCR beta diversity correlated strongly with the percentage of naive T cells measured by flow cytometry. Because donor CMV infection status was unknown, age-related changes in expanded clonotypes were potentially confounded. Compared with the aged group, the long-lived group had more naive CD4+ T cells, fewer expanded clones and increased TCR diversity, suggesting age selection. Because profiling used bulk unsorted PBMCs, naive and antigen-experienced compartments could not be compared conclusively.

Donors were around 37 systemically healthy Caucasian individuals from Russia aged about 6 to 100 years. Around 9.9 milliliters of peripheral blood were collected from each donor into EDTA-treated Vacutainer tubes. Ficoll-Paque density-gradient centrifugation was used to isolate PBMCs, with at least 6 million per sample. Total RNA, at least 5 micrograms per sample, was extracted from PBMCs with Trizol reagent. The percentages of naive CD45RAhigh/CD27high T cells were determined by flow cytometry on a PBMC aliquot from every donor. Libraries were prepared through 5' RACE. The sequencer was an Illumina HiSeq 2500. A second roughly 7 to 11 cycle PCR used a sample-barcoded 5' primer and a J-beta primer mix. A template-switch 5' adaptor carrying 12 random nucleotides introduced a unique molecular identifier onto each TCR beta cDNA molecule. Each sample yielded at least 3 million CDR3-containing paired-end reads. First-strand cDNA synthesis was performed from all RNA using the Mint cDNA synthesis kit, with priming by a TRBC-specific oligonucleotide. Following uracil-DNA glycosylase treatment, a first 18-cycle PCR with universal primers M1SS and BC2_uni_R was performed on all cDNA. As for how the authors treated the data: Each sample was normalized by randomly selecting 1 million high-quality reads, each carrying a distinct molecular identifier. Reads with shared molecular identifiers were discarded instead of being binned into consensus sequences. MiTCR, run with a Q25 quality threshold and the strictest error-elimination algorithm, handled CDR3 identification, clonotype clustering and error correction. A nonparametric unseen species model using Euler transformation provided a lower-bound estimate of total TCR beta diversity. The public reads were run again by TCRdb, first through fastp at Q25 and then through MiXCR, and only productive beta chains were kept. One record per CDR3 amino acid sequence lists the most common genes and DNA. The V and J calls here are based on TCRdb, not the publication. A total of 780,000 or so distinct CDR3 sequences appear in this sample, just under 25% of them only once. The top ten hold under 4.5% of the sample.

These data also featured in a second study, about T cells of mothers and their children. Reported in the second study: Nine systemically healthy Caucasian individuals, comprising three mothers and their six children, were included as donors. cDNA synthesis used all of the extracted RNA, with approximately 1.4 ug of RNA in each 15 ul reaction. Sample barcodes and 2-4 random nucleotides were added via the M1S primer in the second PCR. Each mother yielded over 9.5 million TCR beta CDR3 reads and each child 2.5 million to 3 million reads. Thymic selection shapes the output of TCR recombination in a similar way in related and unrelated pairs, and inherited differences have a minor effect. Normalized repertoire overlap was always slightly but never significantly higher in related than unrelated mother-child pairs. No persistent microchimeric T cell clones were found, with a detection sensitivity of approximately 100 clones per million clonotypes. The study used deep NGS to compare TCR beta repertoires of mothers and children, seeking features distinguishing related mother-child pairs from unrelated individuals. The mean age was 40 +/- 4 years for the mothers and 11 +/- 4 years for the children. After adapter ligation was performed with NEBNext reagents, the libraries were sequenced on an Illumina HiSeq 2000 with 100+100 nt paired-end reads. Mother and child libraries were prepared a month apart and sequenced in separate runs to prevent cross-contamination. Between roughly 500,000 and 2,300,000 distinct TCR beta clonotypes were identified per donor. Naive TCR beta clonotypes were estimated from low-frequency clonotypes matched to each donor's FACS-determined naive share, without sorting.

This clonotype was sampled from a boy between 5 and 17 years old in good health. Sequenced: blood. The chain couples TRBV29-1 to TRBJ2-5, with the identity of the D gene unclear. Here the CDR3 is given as CSVDGVGEQETQYF. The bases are TGCAGCGTTGATGGGGTGGGTGAACAAGAGACCCAGTACTTC.